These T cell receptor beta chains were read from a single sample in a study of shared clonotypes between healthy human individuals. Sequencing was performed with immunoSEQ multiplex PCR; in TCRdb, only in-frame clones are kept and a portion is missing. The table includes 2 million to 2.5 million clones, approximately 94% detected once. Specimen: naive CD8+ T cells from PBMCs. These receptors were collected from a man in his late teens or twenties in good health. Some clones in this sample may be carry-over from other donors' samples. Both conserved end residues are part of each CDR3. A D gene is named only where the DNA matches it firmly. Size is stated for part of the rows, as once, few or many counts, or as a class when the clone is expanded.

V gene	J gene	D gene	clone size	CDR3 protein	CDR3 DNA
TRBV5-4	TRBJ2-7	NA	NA	CASSLRWGSYEQYF	TGTGCCAGCAGCTTAAGGTGGGGTTCCTACGAGCAGTACTTC
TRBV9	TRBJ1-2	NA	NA	CASSYGGGYTF	TGTGCCAGCAGCTACGGTGGCGGCTACACCTTC
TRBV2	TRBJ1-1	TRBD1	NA	CASTRTGRTEAFF	TGTGCCAGCACCAGGACAGGGAGGACTGAAGCTTTCTTT
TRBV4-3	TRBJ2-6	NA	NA	CASSQLLFGISTSGANVLTF	TGCGCCAGCAGCCAACTTTTATTCGGTATAAGTACCTCTGGGGCCAACGTCCTGACTTTC
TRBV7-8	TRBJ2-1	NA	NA	CASSLVGGTYYNEQFF	TGTGCCAGCAGCTTGGTTGGAGGGACTTACTACAATGAGCAGTTCTTC
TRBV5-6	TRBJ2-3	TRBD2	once	CASSTSGFITDTQYF	TGTGCCAGCAGCACTAGCGGTTTCATCACAGATACGCAGTATTTT
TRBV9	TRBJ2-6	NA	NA	CASSVGPSSGANVLTF	TGTGCCAGCAGCGTAGGCCCCAGCTCTGGGGCCAACGTCCTGACTTTC
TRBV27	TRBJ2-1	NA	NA	CASSLGGATYNEQFF	TGTGCCAGCAGTTTGGGCGGGGCGACCTACAATGAGCAGTTCTTC
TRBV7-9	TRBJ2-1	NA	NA	CASSFRDTDYNEQFF	TGTGCCAGCAGCTTCCGGGACACGGACTACAATGAGCAGTTCTTC
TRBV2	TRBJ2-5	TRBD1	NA	CASSINRDRITKETQYF	TGTGCCAGCAGCATAAACCGGGACAGGATAACTAAAGAGACCCAGTACTTC
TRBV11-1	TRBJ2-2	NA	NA	CASSLPRDTGELFF	TGTGCCAGCAGCTTACCTAGGGACACCGGGGAGCTGTTTTTT
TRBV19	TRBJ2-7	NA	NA	CASSTRNYEQYF	TGTGCCAGTAGTACCCGGAACTACGAGCAGTACTTC
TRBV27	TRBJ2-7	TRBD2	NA	CASSPRLAGDYEQYF	TGTGCCAGCAGTCCCAGACTAGCGGGAGATTACGAGCAGTACTTC
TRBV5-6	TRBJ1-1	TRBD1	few	CASSDTGVTEAFF	TGTGCCAGCAGCGATACAGGGGTGACTGAAGCTTTCTTT
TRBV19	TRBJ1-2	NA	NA	CASSKSTGRRDGYTF	TGTGCCAGTAGTAAGAGCACCGGACGTCGTGATGGCTACACCTTC
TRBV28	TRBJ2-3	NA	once	CASSKRDILTDTQYF	TGTGCCAGCAGTAAAAGGGACATACTCACAGATACGCAGTATTTT
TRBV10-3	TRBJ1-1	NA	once	CAINPGLSAEAFF	TGTGCCATCAACCCAGGGCTTTCGGCTGAAGCTTTCTTT
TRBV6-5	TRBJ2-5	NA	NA	CASSTYLGETQYF	TGTGCCAGCAGTACGTACCTGGGAGAGACCCAGTACTTC